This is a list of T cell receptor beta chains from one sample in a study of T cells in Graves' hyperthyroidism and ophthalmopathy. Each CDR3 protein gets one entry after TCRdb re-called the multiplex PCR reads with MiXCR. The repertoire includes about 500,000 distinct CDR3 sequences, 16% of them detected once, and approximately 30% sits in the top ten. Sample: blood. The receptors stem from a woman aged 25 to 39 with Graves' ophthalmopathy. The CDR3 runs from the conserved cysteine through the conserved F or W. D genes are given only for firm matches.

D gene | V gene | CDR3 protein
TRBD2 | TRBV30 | CAWRRTSGIYEQYF
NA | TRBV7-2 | CASSLGSINTIYF
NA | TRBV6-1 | CASALGRGSSYNEQFF
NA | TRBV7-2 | CASSLGDIWGTNGDTQYF
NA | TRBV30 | CAWSQTGLSSYEQYF
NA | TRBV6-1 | CASSYLGRYGNTIYF
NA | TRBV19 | CASSPVNSYEQYF
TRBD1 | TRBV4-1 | CASSRGTVSNQPQHF
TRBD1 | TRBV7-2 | CASRSTTGYEQYF
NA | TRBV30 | CAWSDPNTGELFF
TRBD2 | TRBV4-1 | CASSPGGLGNTGELFF
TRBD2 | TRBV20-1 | CSAHPLLGGRPSGNEQFF
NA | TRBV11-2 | CASSLNWNSHEQYF
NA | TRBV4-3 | CASSPTGPLTDTQYF
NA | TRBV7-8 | CASSPGSSGGYQPQHF
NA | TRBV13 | CASSLTSPLYNEQFF
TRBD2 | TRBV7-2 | CASSFGASGRESDTQYF
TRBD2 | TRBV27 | CASSLMGGSTYEQYF
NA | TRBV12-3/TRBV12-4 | CASSLGRAKNIQYF
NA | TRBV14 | CSTDRSVSGNTIYF
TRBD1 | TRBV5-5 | CASSLYRGAYEQYF
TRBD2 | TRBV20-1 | CSAKAGLGETQYF
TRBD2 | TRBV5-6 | CASSFDGRGYEQFF
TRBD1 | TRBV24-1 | CATSDLNAGQGTYEQYF
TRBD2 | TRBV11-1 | CASSFKVTSPLNEQFF
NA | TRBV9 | CASSVWGTDEQFF
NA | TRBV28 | CASSFINTEAFF
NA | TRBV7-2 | CASSSSWAATYEQYF
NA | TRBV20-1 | CSAKVNYGYTF
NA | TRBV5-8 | CASSPSEDTQYF
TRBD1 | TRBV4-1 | CASSQDLTGEAFF
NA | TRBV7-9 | CASSQGTSPNTEAFF
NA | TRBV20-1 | CSADTPGGQGMAYEQYF
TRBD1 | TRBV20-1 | CSARDQGTGLEGQYF